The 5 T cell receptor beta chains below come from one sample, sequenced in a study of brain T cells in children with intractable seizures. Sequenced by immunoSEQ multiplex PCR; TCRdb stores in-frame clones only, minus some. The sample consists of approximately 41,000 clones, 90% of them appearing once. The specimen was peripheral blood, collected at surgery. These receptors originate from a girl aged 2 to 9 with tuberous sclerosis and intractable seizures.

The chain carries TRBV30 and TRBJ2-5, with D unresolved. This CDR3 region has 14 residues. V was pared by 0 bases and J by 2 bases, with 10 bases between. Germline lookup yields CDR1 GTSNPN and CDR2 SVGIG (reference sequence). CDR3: CAWSVKGIQETQYF. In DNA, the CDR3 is TGTGCCTGGAGTGTAAAGGGAATTCAAGAGACCCAGTACTTC.

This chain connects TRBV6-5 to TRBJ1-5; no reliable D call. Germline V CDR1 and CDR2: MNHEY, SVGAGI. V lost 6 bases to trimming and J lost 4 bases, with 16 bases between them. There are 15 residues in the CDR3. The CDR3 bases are TGTGCCAGCAGATCCCAAGGCGGGATGAATCAGCCCCAGCATTTT. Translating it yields CASRSQGGMNQPQHF.

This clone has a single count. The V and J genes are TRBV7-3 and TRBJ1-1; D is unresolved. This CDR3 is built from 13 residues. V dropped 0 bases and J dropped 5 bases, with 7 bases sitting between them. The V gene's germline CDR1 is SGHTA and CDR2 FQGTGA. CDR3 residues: CASSLTGVTEAFF. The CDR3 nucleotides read TGTGCCAGCAGCTTAACCGGGGTGACTGAAGCTTTCTTT.

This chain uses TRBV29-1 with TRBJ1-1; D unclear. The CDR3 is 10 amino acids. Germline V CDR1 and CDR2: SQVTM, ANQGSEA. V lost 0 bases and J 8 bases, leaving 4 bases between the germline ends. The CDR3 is CSVEDGEAFF. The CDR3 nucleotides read TGCAGCGTTGAAGACGGAGAAGCTTTCTTT.

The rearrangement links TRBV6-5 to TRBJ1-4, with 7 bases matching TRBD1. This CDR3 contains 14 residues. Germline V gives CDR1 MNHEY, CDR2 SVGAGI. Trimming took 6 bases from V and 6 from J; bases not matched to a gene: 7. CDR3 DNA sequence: TGTGCCAGCAGCCCGACAGGGCGCTATGAAAAACTGTTTTTT. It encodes CASSPTGRYEKLFF.